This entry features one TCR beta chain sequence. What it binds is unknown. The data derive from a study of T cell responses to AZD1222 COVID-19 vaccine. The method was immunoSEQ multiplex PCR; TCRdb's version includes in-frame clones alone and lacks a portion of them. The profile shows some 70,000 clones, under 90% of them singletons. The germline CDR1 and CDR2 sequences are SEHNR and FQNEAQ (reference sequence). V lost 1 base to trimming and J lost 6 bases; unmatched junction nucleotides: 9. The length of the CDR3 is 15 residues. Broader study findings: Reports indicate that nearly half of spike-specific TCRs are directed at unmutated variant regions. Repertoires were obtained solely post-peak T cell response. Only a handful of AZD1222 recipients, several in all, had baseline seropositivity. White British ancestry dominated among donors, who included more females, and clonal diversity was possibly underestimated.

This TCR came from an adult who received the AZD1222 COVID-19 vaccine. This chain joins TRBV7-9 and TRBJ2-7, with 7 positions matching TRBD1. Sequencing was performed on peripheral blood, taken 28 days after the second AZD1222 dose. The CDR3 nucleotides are TGTGCCAGCAGCTTAGAGGGGACAGCTAGCACCGAGCAGTACTTC. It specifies CASSLEGTASTEQYF.